This section outlines one TCR beta chain sequence together with its context. The sample belongs to a study of CD8 T cells in Susac syndrome. RNA totalling roughly 0.45 to 1 ug underwent reverse transcription with random hexamers. Amplification of TCR beta CDR3 was carried out by immunoSEQ multiplex PCR, which covered 54 Vbeta and 13 Jbeta segments. TCRdb re-called the immunoSEQ multiplex PCR reads with MiXCR, one entry per CDR3 protein. The table records under 200,000 distinct CDR3 sequences, roughly 92% of them present only once. The TEMRA cells underwent FACS enrichment, while the CD8+ and CD4+ T cells underwent negative isolation. The sample was CD4+ T cells from PBMCs. The source of this sequence is a human donor in good health.

CDR3 residues: CASSVSELTDTQYF. Written as DNA, the CDR3 is TGTGCCAGCAGCGTGAGCGAACTCACAGATACGCAGTATTTT. This chain connects TRBV9 to TRBJ2-3; D is unclear. V gave up 2 bases and J gave up 2 bases, with 9 bases separating them. The germline V gene encodes CDR1 SGDLS and CDR2 YYNGEE. This CDR3 comprises 14 residues.